This TCR beta chain originates from a study of T cells after yellow fever vaccination. This clonotype was found many times. Using its own MiXCR run on the 5' RACE reads, TCRdb lists one record per CDR3 protein. This sample has 620,000 or so distinct CDR3 sequences, with roughly a sixth found just once. The CDR3 covers 12 residues. Trimming removed 5 bases from V and 3 bases from J; junction bases left unmatched: 0. Per the germline V gene, CDR1 is SGHRS and CDR2 is YFSETQ. This sequence was found in a man aged 18 to 30 who received the YFV17D yellow fever vaccine. The J gene is TRBJ1-2, the V gene TRBV5-1; TRBD1 agrees at 8 bases. The sequences come from PBMCs, collected about 5 days after the first yellow fever vaccination. CDR3 nucleotides: TGCGCCAGCAGGGGACAGGACTATGGCTACACCTTC. It translates to CASRGQDYGYTF.